This T cell receptor beta chain was obtained from a study of T cell responses to AZD1222 COVID-19 vaccine (dated by TCRdb to about 2021). Study-level background: A total of about 250 trial participants underwent TCR sequencing, of whom approximately 200 had received two doses of AZD1222 and about 26 had received two doses of the MenACWY control vaccine. Trial participants were enrolled by age into subgroups of 18-55, 56-69 and 70-plus years, and around 150, 29 and 61 TCR-sequenced participants, respectively, were included in these subgroups.

The CDR3 holds 14 amino acids from the cysteine to the phenylalanine. Solely the CDR3 DNA is kept, with 42 bases framed from the first base. The germline V gene provides CDR1 SGHTA and CDR2 FQGTGA. V lost 2 bases and J lost 3 bases; the stretch between them is 8 bases long. The time point label here, explained by the study, means: about 28 days (+/-7) after the second vaccine dose. Taken with the paper, the label for treatment or condition translates to: meningococcal conjugate vaccine given as trial control. Vaccinee samples came from UK trials COV001 and COV002, including a single-blind randomized controlled phase 2/3 trial of AZD1222 (ChAdOx1 nCoV-19) in healthy adults. For TCRbeta chain sequencing, PBMC samples were collected from trial participants at day 0 and at day 28 after the second dose. Concerning this clone: Its antigen is still unknown. Base-call qualities are not available, and no considerably larger clone is one nucleotide away.

The research as a whole found: The whole spike protein was spanned by vaccine-associated CD4 TCRs, and dominant responses were seen in regions 160-218 and 743-854. Spike-specific TCR breadth and depth rose significantly after two AZD1222 doses compared with day 0 and with MenACWY recipients. Because no day 14 peak-response samples were available, repertoires were characterized only after the peak T cell response. Conclusions about previously exposed vaccinees are limited, since just five or six AZD1222 recipients were seropositive for SARS-CoV-2 at baseline. The 56-69-year group was small, and its depth increase did not reach significance, likely because of low power. Most participants were white British and females outnumbered males, and the authors suggested that clonal diversity may have been underestimated. Reportedly, almost half of the unique spike-specific TCRs recognized epitopes lying outside the regions that are mutated in the B.1.351 and B.1.1.7 variants.

The CDR3 regions of human TCRbeta chains were analyzed by immunosequencing. In the original analysis: Repertoire TCRs were matched against a reference library of SARS-CoV-2-specific TCRs generated with the MIRA antigen-specificity platform. Breadth was defined as the fraction of unique TCRs that were SARS-CoV-2-associated. Depth was defined as the fraction of total T cells that were SARS-CoV-2-associated. Using the MIRA data, each spike-specific TCR was assigned both to the spike region to which the TCR was reactive and to a CD4 or CD8 class. Log10-transformed breadth and depth values were compared by one-way ANOVA with Sidak's multiple comparisons tests. TCRdb stores this immuneACCESS table with in-frame sequences only. Part of the clones is absent; in the studies checked, under half of the shortfall reflects unresolved V genes, and no reason is known for the rest. V, J and clone size reflect that table, while D and trimming were determined from the DNA. Within this sample are 130,000 or so clones, with roughly 85% of them counted one time only. The ten largest make up about 7.9% of the sample.

The sample was peripheral blood, taken 28 days after the second dose of the MenACWY control vaccine. In this chain, TRBV7-3 is recombined with TRBJ2-1; perhaps TRBD2 is the D gene, with 6 bases matching. The origin of this receptor is an adult who received the MenACWY meningococcal vaccine as a control. Here the CDR3 is given as CASSLGLHYNEQFF. The DNA sequence is as follows: TGTGCCAGCAGCTTAGGACTACACTACAATGAGCAGTTCTTC.